A single T cell receptor (beta chain) is shown here with its context. Its matching antigen is unknown. This specimen belongs to a study of human thymus T cells. Study-wide results and limits: Related research has reported that thymic repertoires overlap highly among unrelated individuals. Repertoires from thymus and blood appeared to show biased V and J gene usage.

TCRdb keeps only in-frame clones here, not all; method: immunoSEQ multiplex PCR. The sample consists of roughly 120,000 clones, approximately 96% of them appearing once. Resections that were taken during corrective heart surgery supplied the thymus tissue. Corrective surgery for congenital heart defects was being performed on the healthy Finnish infants who served as donors. V lost 0 bases, J lost 2 bases, and 9 bases lay in between. Per germline, CDR1 LGHNA and CDR2 YSLEER. CDR3 length: 15 residues. The chain is built from TRBV4-3 and TRBJ2-3; D not certain. The sample consisted of thymus tissue. The TCR originated in a boy younger than two with a congenital heart defect but otherwise immunologically healthy. DNA of the CDR3: TGCGCCAGCAGCCAAGAACGGAAACCCACAGATACGCAGTATTTT. It codes for CASSQERKPTDTQYF.